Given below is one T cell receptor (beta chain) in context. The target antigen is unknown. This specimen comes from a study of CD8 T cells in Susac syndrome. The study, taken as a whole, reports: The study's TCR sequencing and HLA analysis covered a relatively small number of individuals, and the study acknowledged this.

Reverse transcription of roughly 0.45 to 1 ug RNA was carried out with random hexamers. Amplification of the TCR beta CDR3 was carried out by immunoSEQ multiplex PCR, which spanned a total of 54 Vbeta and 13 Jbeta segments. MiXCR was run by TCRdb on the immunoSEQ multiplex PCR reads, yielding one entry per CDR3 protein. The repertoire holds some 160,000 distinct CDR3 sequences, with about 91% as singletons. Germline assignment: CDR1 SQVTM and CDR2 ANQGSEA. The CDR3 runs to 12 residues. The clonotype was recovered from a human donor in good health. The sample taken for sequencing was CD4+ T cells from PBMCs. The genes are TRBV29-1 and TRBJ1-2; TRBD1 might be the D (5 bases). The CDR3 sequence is CNVEGVGYGYTF. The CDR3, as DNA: TGCAACGTGGAAGGGGTGGGCTATGGCTACACCTTC.